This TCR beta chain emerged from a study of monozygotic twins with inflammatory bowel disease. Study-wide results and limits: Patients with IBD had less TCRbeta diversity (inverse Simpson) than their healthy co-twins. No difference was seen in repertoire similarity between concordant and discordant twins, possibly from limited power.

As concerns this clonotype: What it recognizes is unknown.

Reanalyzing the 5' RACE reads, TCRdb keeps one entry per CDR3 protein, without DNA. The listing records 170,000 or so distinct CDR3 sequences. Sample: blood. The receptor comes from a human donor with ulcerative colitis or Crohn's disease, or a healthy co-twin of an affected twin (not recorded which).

The CDR3 loop is CASSLDLGPYYGYTF. The rearrangement links TRBV7-2 to TRBJ1-2. The CDR3 runs to 15 residues. Germline CDR1 is SGHTA and CDR2 is FQGNSA.